The sequence of this TCR beta chain was determined in a study of T cell responses to AZD1222 COVID-19 vaccine. From germline, CDR1 is LGHDT and CDR2 YNNKEL (reference sequence). The V gene lost 4 bases and the J gene lost 0 bases, with 9 bases spanning the gap. The CDR3 is made up of 14 amino acids. Study observations and caveats: Following two doses of AZD1222, Spike-specific TCR breadth and depth rose. Possibly, clonal diversity was underestimated; donors were largely white British and included more females.

For this clone: What it recognizes is unknown.

Profiling relied on immunoSEQ multiplex PCR, and the TCRdb table lists in-frame clones only, not all of them. Among about 69,000 clones, approximately 82% were seen once, and the ten largest hold about 23%. This sequence joins TRBV3-1 (or the pseudogene TRBV3-2) and TRBJ1-1; possibly TRBD1 for D (5 bases). The source of this sequence is an adult who received the AZD1222 COVID-19 vaccine. The material was peripheral blood, obtained 28 days after the second AZD1222 dose. The CDR3 region has the DNA TGTGCCAGCAGCCCCAGGGTCCTGAACACTGAAGCTTTCTTT. Its protein is CASSPRVLNTEAFF.